This entry concerns a single TCR beta chain. The sample comes from a study of blood T cell repertoires in COVID-19. Study-level information: The study drew acute and convalescent COVID-19 samples from the United States, Italy and Spain. The cDNA or gDNA used as material had been derived from T cells, B-cell-depleted T cells, or PBMCs.

Original processing notes: Estimation of nucleated cell counts was performed using reference gene primer amplification. The table came from immunoSEQ multiplex PCR; TCRdb's copy has only in-frame clones and leaves some out. V and J calls and clone size follow that table, whereas D and trimming were derived from the DNA. Of approximately 94,000 clones listed, about four fifths are singletons. There are 17 residues in the CDR3. J lost 2 bases, V lost 0 bases, and 9 bases had no gene match. CDR1 is SGDLS and CDR2 is YYNGEE in the germline V gene. The chain uses TRBV9 and TRBJ2-3; 7 bases are shared with TRBD2. This TCR was recovered from a human donor in a cohort sampled during active COVID-19. Sequenced input: peripheral blood. CDR3 in DNA: TGTGCCAGCAGCGTAGCTACGAGGGCGGGGGACACAGATACGCAGTATTTT. Translated, it gives CASSVATRAGDTDTQYF.